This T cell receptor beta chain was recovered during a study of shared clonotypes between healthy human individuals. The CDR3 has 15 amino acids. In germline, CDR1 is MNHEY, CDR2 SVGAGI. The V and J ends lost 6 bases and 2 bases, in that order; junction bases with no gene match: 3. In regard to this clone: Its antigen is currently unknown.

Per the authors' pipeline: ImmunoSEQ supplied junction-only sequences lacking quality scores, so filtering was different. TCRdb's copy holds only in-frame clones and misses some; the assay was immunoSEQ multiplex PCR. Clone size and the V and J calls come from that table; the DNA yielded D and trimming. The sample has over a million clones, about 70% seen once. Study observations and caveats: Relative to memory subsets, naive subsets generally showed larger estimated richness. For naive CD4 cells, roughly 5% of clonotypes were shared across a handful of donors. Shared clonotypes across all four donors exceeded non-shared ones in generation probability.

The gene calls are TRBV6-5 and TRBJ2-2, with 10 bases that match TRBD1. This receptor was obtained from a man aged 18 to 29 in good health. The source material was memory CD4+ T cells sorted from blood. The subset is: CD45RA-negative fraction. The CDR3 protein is CASRKTGGNTGELFF. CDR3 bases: TGTGCCAGCAGGAAGACAGGGGGCAACACCGGGGAGCTGTTTTTT.